The rows below give T cell receptor beta chains drawn from one sample of a study. The protocol was immunoSEQ multiplex PCR, while the TCRdb copy is restricted to in-frame clones and leaves out a portion. Of under 90,000 clones listed, 90% to 95% were seen once; the top ten hold roughly 4%. The sequencing input was PBMCs. Receptors were obtained from a middle-aged man with rheumatoid arthritis. The CDR3 runs from the conserved cysteine through the conserved F or W. Fields, in order: CDR3 DNA, CDR3 protein, J gene, clone size, CDR3 length, D gene, V gene. A D gene is named only where the DNA matches it firmly. Clone size appears in some rows only: once, few, many, or a class for an expanded clone.

TGCGCCAGCAGCCAAGATCGGGCAGCTGGAAACACCATATATTTT	CASSQDRAAGNTIYF	TRBJ1-3	NA	15	NA	TRBV4-3
TGTGCCAGCAGTAAGACAGGGAACACTGAAGCTTTCTTT	CASSKTGNTEAFF	TRBJ1-1	NA	13	NA	TRBV12-3/TRBV12-4
TGTGCCAGCAGCTTAGCTAGTCGAGATACGCAGTATTTT	CASSLASRDTQYF	TRBJ2-3	NA	13	NA	TRBV7-8
TGTGCCAGCAGCTTAGGACTGGTAAAAGAGACCCAGTACTTC	CASSLGLVKETQYF	TRBJ2-5	NA	14	NA	TRBV7-2
TGTGCCAGCAGCTTAACTTCCGAGCAGTACTTC	CASSLTSEQYF	TRBJ2-7	NA	11	NA	TRBV7-9
TGTGCCAGCACCGCCCAAGAGACCCAGTACTTC	CASTAQETQYF	TRBJ2-5	NA	11	NA	TRBV28
TGTGCCACCGTCCGGAATGAAAAACTGTTTTTT	CATVRNEKLFF	TRBJ1-4	NA	11	NA	TRBV19
TGTGCCTGGAGTTCTGGGAGTAGCAATCAGCCCCAGCATTTT	CAWSSGSSNQPQHF	TRBJ1-5	NA	14	NA	TRBV30
TGTGCCAGCAGCGTCCGGGGCGGAGGGAACACTGAAGCTTTCTTT	CASSVRGGGNTEAFF	TRBJ1-1	NA	15	NA	TRBV9
TGCGCCAGCAGCCCGCTGGGACAGCAAAGCACAGATACGCAGTATTTT	CASSPLGQQSTDTQYF	TRBJ2-3	NA	16	TRBD1	TRBV5-1
TGTGCCAGAAGACCCCAATTCAGAGGTCAGCCCCAGCATTTT	CARRPQFRGQPQHF	TRBJ1-5	NA	14	NA	TRBV5-3
TGCAGCGCTCTGACCCCGGGGATAGCGGTCAATGAGCAGTTCTTC	CSALTPGIAVNEQFF	TRBJ2-1	NA	15	NA	TRBV29-1
TGTGCTAGCAGCTTAGAAAGGGGGGCTGAAGCTTTCTTT	CASSLERGAEAFF	TRBJ1-1	NA	13	NA	TRBV7-7
TGTGCCAGCAGTTACACCGGGACATCGGATTCACCCCTCCACTTT	CASSYTGTSDSPLHF	TRBJ1-6	few	15	NA	TRBV6-5
TGTGCCAGCCTAGGACCAGGACATGCTGAAGCTTTCTTT	CASLGPGHAEAFF	TRBJ1-1	NA	13	NA	TRBV6-5
TGTGCCAGCAGCGTCGGACAGGGAAACTATGGCTACACCTTC	CASSVGQGNYGYTF	TRBJ1-2	NA	14	TRBD1	TRBV9
TGCGCCAGCAGCTTGGTACAGGGTAGTGTCACTGAAGCTTTCTTT	CASSLVQGSVTEAFF	TRBJ1-1	NA	15	NA	TRBV5-1
TGTGCCAGCAAAGGACTAGCGGCCCACAATGAGCAGTTCTTC	CASKGLAAHNEQFF	TRBJ2-1	once	14	TRBD2	TRBV28
TGCAGTGCTAGTAAGGACCGCTCCTACGAGCAGTACTTC	CSASKDRSYEQYF	TRBJ2-7	NA	13	NA	TRBV20-1
TGTGCCAGCAGTTACTGGACAGGGCCCTACGAGCAGTACTTC	CASSYWTGPYEQYF	TRBJ2-7	NA	14	TRBD1	TRBV27
TGTGCCAGCAGCTTAGAAAGAGGCAGAGCCATCTACGAGCAGTACTTC	CASSLERGRAIYEQYF	TRBJ2-7	NA	16	NA	TRBV7-9
TGTGCCAGCAGCCTGGGACAGAACACCGGGGAGCTGTTTTTT	CASSLGQNTGELFF	TRBJ2-2	once	14	NA	TRBV9
TGTGCCAGCAGCCAGCAGGGGGCGGGAGGCTACACCTTC	CASSQQGAGGYTF	TRBJ1-2	NA	13	TRBD1	TRBV3-1/TRBV3-2
TGTGCCAGCAGTTTGGCCGGGAACGAGCAGTACTTC	CASSLAGNEQYF	TRBJ2-7	NA	12	NA	TRBV28
TGTGCCAGCAGCTTAGAGCATACGGCAGATACGCAGTATTTT	CASSLEHTADTQYF	TRBJ2-3	NA	14	NA	TRBV11-3
TGTGCCAGCAGCCCCCTAGGGACTAGCGGGATCGGAGAGCAGTACTTC	CASSPLGTSGIGEQYF	TRBJ2-7	NA	16	TRBD2	TRBV14
TGCGCCAGCAGCCAAGATGAGGCGAGCTTCACAGATACGCAGTATTTT	CASSQDEASFTDTQYF	TRBJ2-3	NA	16	NA	TRBV4-1